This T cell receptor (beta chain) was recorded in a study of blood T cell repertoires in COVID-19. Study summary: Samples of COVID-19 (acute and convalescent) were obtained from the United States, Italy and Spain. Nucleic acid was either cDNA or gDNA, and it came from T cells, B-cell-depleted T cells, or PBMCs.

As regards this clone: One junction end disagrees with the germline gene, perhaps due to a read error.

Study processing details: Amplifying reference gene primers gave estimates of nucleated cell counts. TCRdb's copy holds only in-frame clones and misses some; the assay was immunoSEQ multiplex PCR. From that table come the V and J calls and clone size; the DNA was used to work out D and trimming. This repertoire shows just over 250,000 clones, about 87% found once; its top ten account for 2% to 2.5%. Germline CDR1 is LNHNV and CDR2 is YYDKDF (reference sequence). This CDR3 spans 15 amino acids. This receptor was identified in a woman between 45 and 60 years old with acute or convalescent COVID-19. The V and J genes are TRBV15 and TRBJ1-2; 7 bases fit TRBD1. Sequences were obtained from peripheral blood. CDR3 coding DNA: TGTGCCACCAGCAGTGGGGACAGCCGAAACTTTGGCTACACCTTC. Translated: CATSSGDSRNFGYTF.